Below are 27 T cell receptor beta chains sequenced from a single sample in a study of T cell responses to AZD1222 COVID-19 vaccine. Measured with immunoSEQ multiplex PCR; TCRdb has only the in-frame clones, and not every one. The sample holds over 120,000 clones, roughly 94% seen once. The material sequenced was peripheral blood, taken on day 0 of AZD1222 vaccination. Receptor source: an adult in good health.

The rearrangement uses TRBV4-3 and TRBJ2-3, with D unclear. V dropped 0 bases and J dropped 4 bases, with 8 bases sitting between them. Germline V CDR1 and CDR2: LGHNA, YSLEER. This CDR3 region has 14 residues. The CDR3 is CASSQDRSADTQYF. CDR3 nucleotide sequence: TGCGCCAGCAGCCAAGATCGGTCGGCAGATACGCAGTATTTT.

The V and J genes are TRBV28 and TRBJ2-1; D call uncertain. V was trimmed by 10 bases and J by 3 bases, leaving 13 bases between them. The CDR3 loop spans 13 amino acids. CDR1 MDHEN and CDR2 SYDVKM come from the germline V gene. The CDR3 DNA sequence: TGTGCCACAGGCCGGAGCCACTACAATGAGCAGTTCTTC. Residues: CATGRSHYNEQFF.

J is TRBJ2-3 and V is TRBV11-3, with no clear D. V shed 2 bases and J shed 4 bases, with 4 bases lying between them. Germline CDR1 SGHNT, CDR2 YENEEA. CDR3 length: 12 residues. Here the CDR3 DNA reads TGTGCCAGCAGCTTAATGTCAGATACGCAGTATTTT. Amino acid sequence: CASSLMSDTQYF.

The chain is built from TRBV15 and TRBJ2-3, with 7 bases that match TRBD2. V was pared by 0 bases and J by 2 bases, with 8 bases of the junction left unmatched. CDR3 length: 17 amino acids. Germline V CDR1 and CDR2: LNHNV, YYDKDF (reference sequence). The CDR3 coding sequence is TGTGCCACCAGCAGAGATCCTGCGGGGGTTACCACAGATACGCAGTATTTT. Amino acid sequence: CATSRDPAGVTTDTQYF.

The chain carries TRBV6-5 and TRBJ1-2; unclear D gene. The germline V gene encodes CDR1 MNHEY and CDR2 SVGAGI. Trimming removed 8 bases at V and 6 bases at J, with 10 bases between. This CDR3 contains 11 residues. This CDR3 is CASRRGDGYTF. In DNA, the CDR3 is TGTGCCAGCCGGCGTGGGGATGGCTACACCTTC.

The J gene is TRBJ1-5, the V gene TRBV7-2; D not resolved. The CDR3 has 15 residues. V was cut by 1 base and J by 3 bases, with 10 bases left in between. The germline V gene encodes CDR1 SGHTA and CDR2 FQGNSA. Written as DNA, the CDR3 is TGTGCCAGCAGCTTAGGGCAGGCACCCAATCAGCCCCAGCATTTT. It encodes CASSLGQAPNQPQHF.

This clone has more than one count but fewer than ten. The chain employs TRBV3-1 (or the pseudogene TRBV3-2) and TRBJ1-2, with D perhaps TRBD1 (5 bases). CDR3 size: 14 residues. In germline, CDR1 is LGHDT, CDR2 YNNKEL (reference sequence). Trimming shortened V by 4 bases and J by 2 bases, and 11 bases separated the two germline ends. The CDR3 loop reads CASSPEGNNYGYTF. For the CDR3, the DNA is TGTGCCAGCAGCCCTGAGGGGAACAACTATGGCTACACCTTC.

The J gene is TRBJ2-5, the V gene TRBV21-1. TRBV21-1 is termed a pseudogene. This CDR3 contains 14 residues. CDR3 in DNA: TGTGCCAGCAGCAAAGAAAATGGACAAGAGACCCAGTACTTC. Amino acids: CASSKENGQETQYF.

The CDR3 spells CASSQGGREGYTF. In nucleotides, the CDR3 is TGTGCCAGCAGCCAAGGGGGCAGGGAGGGCTACACCTTC. The rearrangement uses TRBV4-2 and TRBJ1-2, with D tentatively TRBD1 (5 bases). The CDR3 has 13 amino acids. Trimming cost V 1 base and J 8 bases, with 11 bases left between them. Looked up from germline, CDR1 is LGHNA and CDR2 is YNFKEQ.

This chain connects TRBV12-3 or TRBV12-4 to TRBJ1-3; maybe TRBD1 (5 bases). V lost 5 bases, J lost 4 bases, and 9 bases lay in between. The CDR3 totals 13 residues. CDR3 nucleotides: TGTGCCAGCAGTCGGGGGTTAGGAAACACCATATATTTT. Protein: CASSRGLGNTIYF.

This chain uses TRBV11-3 with TRBJ2-7, with D perhaps assigned TRBD1 or TRBD2 (5 bases each). V lost 6 bases and J 2 bases, leaving 14 bases between the germline ends. Germline-derived CDR1 and CDR2 are SGHNT and YENEEA. The CDR3 length is 14 residues. The CDR3 DNA reads as TGTGCCAGCAGTCCGGCCGGGGCCGCCTACGAGCAGTACTTC. It specifies CASSPAGAAYEQYF.

The rearrangement joins TRBV2 to TRBJ2-3; 10 nucleotides line up with TRBD2. Germline assignment: CDR1 SNHLY and CDR2 FYNNEI. This CDR3 is built from 14 residues. With V trimmed by 2 bases and J by 5 bases, 1 base remained unmatched. The CDR3 reads CASSEWTSGDTQYF. The CDR3 DNA reads TGTGCCAGCAGTGAATGGACTAGCGGAGATACGCAGTATTTT.

This sequence joins TRBV6-5 and TRBJ2-7, with 11 positions matching TRBD2. After removal of 1 base from V and 7 bases from J, the junction contained 6 bases not matched to a gene. The germline V gene encodes CDR1 MNHEY and CDR2 SVGAGI. The CDR3 sequence is 15 residues long. In DNA, the CDR3 is TGTGCCAGCAGTTACTTGACTAGCGGGGACGGGGAGCAGTACTTC. It yields the protein CASSYLTSGDGEQYF.

This sequence joins TRBV6-5 and TRBJ1-2; D ambiguous. Looked up from germline, CDR1 is MNHEY and CDR2 is SVGAGI. This CDR3 has 14 residues. V was trimmed by 0 bases and J by 3 bases, leaving 8 bases between them. DNA for the CDR3: TGTGCCAGCAGTTACTCTCCTAGGGACTATGGCTACACCTTC. This sequence encodes CASSYSPRDYGYTF.

The chain links TRBV5-1 to TRBJ2-3; 10 bases agree with TRBD2. Germline V lookup: CDR1 SGHRS, CDR2 YFSETQ. After removal of 4 bases from V and 0 bases from J, the junction contained 5 bases not matched to a gene. The CDR3 runs 16 residues. The CDR3 DNA follows: TGCGCCAGCAGCCTGGGACTAGCGATTAGCACAGATACGCAGTATTTT. Translation gives CASSLGLAISTDTQYF. The complete variable domain, with remaining parts taken from reference TRBV5-1 and TRBJ2-3, reads KAGVTQTPRYLIKTRGQQVTLSCSPISGHRSVSWYQQTPGQGLQFLFEYFSETQRNKGNFPGRFSGRQFSNSRSEMNVSTLELGDSALYLCASSLGLAISTDTQYFGPGTRLTVL.

The chain uses TRBV18 and TRBJ2-1, with 13 positions matching TRBD2. Looked up from germline, CDR1 is KGHSH and CDR2 is LQKENI. The CDR3 is made up of 16 amino acids. V lost 6 bases, J lost 9 bases, and 11 bases stayed unmatched. In DNA, the CDR3 is TGTGCCAGCTCGCCCCCAACTAGCGGGGGGGCCGGTGAGCAGTTCTTC. Translation gives CASSPPTSGGAGEQFF.

This clone was observed a single time. The chain couples TRBV7-2 to TRBJ2-3, with TRBD2 matching over 8 bases. This CDR3 region has 15 residues. Germline V gene lookup returns CDR1 SGHTA and CDR2 FQGNSA. V trimming: 5 bases; J trimming: 0 bases; junction bases outside the gene matches: 4. In DNA form, the CDR3 reads TGTGCCAGCAGCACTAGCGGAACTAGCACAGATACGCAGTATTTT. Protein sequence: CASSTSGTSTDTQYF.

This clone showed up just once. This chain uses TRBV10-3 with TRBJ1-2, with 7 bases fitting TRBD1. The J segment lost 4 bases and the V segment lost 10 bases, leaving 9 bases of the junction unmatched. The CDR3 runs 13 residues. Germline V lookup: CDR1 ENHRY, CDR2 SYGVKD. The CDR3 region has the DNA TGTGCCACGGGATGGACAGGAGCCTATGGCTACACCTTC. Protein: CATGWTGAYGYTF.

This chain links TRBV7-2 with TRBJ2-7; TRBD2 aligns across 9 bases. This CDR3 has 14 amino acids. V trimming: 6 bases; J trimming: 6 bases; junction bases outside the gene matches: 9. Germline V CDR1 and CDR2: SGHTA, FQGNSA. Here the CDR3 DNA reads TGTGCCAGCAGTCAGACCGGGACTAGCTTCGAGCAGTACTTC. Translated, it gives CASSQTGTSFEQYF.

The V and J genes are TRBV12-3 or TRBV12-4 and TRBJ2-1; perhaps D is TRBD1 or TRBD2 (5 bases each). V was shortened by 6 bases and J by 15 bases, with 18 bases between the two germline ends. The CDR3 sequence is 12 residues long. The CDR3 spells CASRPGEGQVFF. The CDR3 DNA reads as TGTGCCAGCAGACCCGGAGAGGGGCAAGTGTTCTTC.

In the case of this clone: One junction end does not reproduce the germline sequence, and a read error may be involved. The chain is built from TRBV6-6 and TRBJ2-7; 10 positions agree with TRBD1. CDR1 is MNHNY and CDR2 is SVGAGI in the germline V gene (reference sequence). The CDR3 sequence is 15 residues long. CDR3 in amino acids: CASTYGQGVSYEQYF. The CDR3 DNA reads TGTGCCAGCACTTACGGACAGGGGGTGTCCTACGAGCAGTACTTC.

V and J are TRBV18 and TRBJ2-1, with TRBD2 as a possible D gene (5 bases). The germline V and J ends were trimmed by 4 bases and 9 bases, with 13 bases remaining between them. Germline V CDR1 and CDR2: KGHSH, LQKENI. This CDR3 has 13 amino acids. The CDR3 coding sequence is TGTGCCAGCTCACGAACGGGGTCGGCTGAGCAGTTCTTC. Protein sequence: CASSRTGSAEQFF.

The rearrangement links TRBV30 to TRBJ1-5, with TRBD1 matching 9 bases. CDR3 size: 13 residues. V dropped 7 bases and J dropped 6; count of bases not matched to a gene: 7. CDR1 is GTSNPN, CDR2 SVGIG, per germline (reference sequence). The CDR3 loop reads CASGQGSVQPQHF. The CDR3 DNA reads as TGTGCCTCGGGACAGGGAAGTGTTCAGCCCCAGCATTTT.

This clone has a single count. The CDR3 sequence: CAISESQGAETQYF. Here the CDR3 DNA reads TGTGCCATCAGTGAGTCTCAGGGGGCGGAGACCCAGTACTTC. The genes are TRBV10-3 and TRBJ2-5; the match to TRBD1 covers 8 bases. Per the germline V gene, CDR1 is ENHRY and CDR2 is SYGVKD. V trimming: 0 bases; J trimming: 5 bases; junction bases outside the gene matches: 2. CDR3 length: 14 residues.

The chain couples TRBV3-1 (or the pseudogene TRBV3-2) to TRBJ1-5; the D is unclear. Per the germline V gene, CDR1 is LGHDT and CDR2 is YNNKEL (reference sequence). The V gene lost 1 base and the J gene lost 5 bases, with 6 bases spanning the gap. The CDR3 is 13 residues long. The chain's CDR3 is CASSQGRDQPQHF. Here the CDR3 DNA reads TGTGCCAGCAGCCAAGGGAGAGATCAGCCCCAGCATTTT.

The chain uses TRBV5-5 and TRBJ2-7; the match to TRBD1 covers 9 bases. Germline CDR1 and CDR2: SGHKS and YYEKEE (reference sequence). The CDR3 covers 13 residues. J gave up 2 bases and V 7 bases, and 4 bases lay outside the gene matches. The CDR3 loop reads CASWDRETYEQYF. Written as DNA, the CDR3 is TGTGCCAGCTGGGACAGGGAGACCTACGAGCAGTACTTC.

The chain recombines TRBV7-9 with TRBJ2-1; 8 bases match TRBD1. The length of the CDR3 is 11 residues. Trimming removed 6 bases from V and 13 bases from J; junction bases left unmatched: 5. Germline lookup yields CDR1 SEHNR and CDR2 FQNEAQ (reference sequence). The CDR3 sequence is CASRQGQEQFF. The CDR3 DNA reads TGTGCCAGCAGACAGGGACAGGAACAGTTCTTC.